This T cell receptor beta chain was sequenced during a study of vaccination and CD4 T cells after COVID-19. Whole-study findings and limits: The rise in median SARS-CoV-2-reactive clonotypes, from around 20 to 38, was not significant.

This CDR3 has 13 amino acids. V was trimmed by 5 bases and J by 4 bases, leaving 12 bases between them. Germline CDR1 and CDR2: SGHTS and YDEGEE. Researchers used the Oncomine TCR Beta short-read assay to sequence DNA from cultured CD4+ T cells. TCRdb reprocessed the PCR reads with MiXCR, giving one entry per CDR3 protein. The table has about 18,000 distinct CDR3 sequences, about 52% seen once. Worth noting for this clonotype: What it binds is not known.

As to time point: late sampling 161 to 241 days after vaccination in three convalescent patients. Treatment noted: 10-day PBMC culture with coronavirus spike peptide pools or control peptides (ViraFEST assay). The clonotype comes from a human donor who had recovered from COVID-19. This specimen was CD4+ T cells from blood, cultured in vitro, taken about 7 months after SARS-CoV-2 vaccination. The chain is built from TRBV5-8 and TRBJ1-2; D perhaps matches TRBD1 (5 bases). Written as DNA, the CDR3 is TGTGCCAGCAGTTACGACAGAATCTATGGCTACACCTTC. Translation: CASSYDRIYGYTF.